The 7 T cell receptor beta chains presented below share a single source sample, sequenced in a study of blood T cell repertoires in COVID-19. The repertoire was sequenced with immunoSEQ multiplex PCR; TCRdb's copy has only in-frame clones and lacks some. The sample records approximately 110,000 clones, around nine tenths being singletons. The sample consisted of peripheral blood. The receptors come from a man aged 45-60 years with COVID-19, enrolled during active disease.

The CDR3 is CASRGGTDTQYF. The CDR3 DNA is TGCGCCAGCAGGGGAGGCACAGATACGCAGTATTTT. The gene calls are TRBV5-1 and TRBJ2-3; D may be TRBD2 (5 bases). V was shortened by 5 bases and J by 1 base, with 5 bases between the two germline ends. This CDR3 region has 12 residues. Per germline, CDR1 SGHRS and CDR2 YFSETQ.

The gene calls are TRBV3-1 (or the pseudogene TRBV3-2) and TRBJ1-1, with 7 bases fitting TRBD1. V was pared by 5 bases and J by 1 base, with 10 bases of the junction left unmatched. The length of the CDR3 is 16 residues. Germline V gene sequence: CDR1 LGHDT, CDR2 YNNKEL (reference sequence). Written as DNA, the CDR3 is TGTGCCAGCAGCTATAGGACAGGATCATCGAACACTGAAGCTTTCTTT. Its translation is CASSYRTGSSNTEAFF.

The rearrangement links TRBV30 to TRBJ2-1; no definite D call. The CDR3 extends over 11 amino acids. CDR1 is GTSNPN and CDR2 is SVGIG in the germline V gene (reference sequence). With 2 bases removed from V and 7 bases from J, the gap between germline ends came to 6 bases. The chain's CDR3 is CAWSPLNEQFF. The DNA of the CDR3 is TGTGCCTGGAGTCCTCTGAATGAGCAGTTCTTC.

J is TRBJ2-7 and V is TRBV5-6; 8 bases are shared with TRBD1. The V gene's germline CDR1 is SGHDT and CDR2 YYEEEE. The junction had 9 bases not matched to a gene; V was cut back by 4 bases and J by 0 bases. The CDR3 totals 16 residues. The CDR3 is CASSMGTGDSSYEQYF. DNA of the CDR3: TGTGCCAGCAGCATGGGGACAGGTGATTCCTCCTACGAGCAGTACTTC.

The chain is built from TRBV11-2 and TRBJ2-2; TRBD1 aligns across 8 bases. CDR3 size: 16 residues. V dropped 4 bases and J dropped 6; count of bases not matched to a gene: 10. Looked up from germline, CDR1 is SGHAT and CDR2 is FQNNGV. CDR3 loop: CASSYTRQGAPGELFF. In DNA, the CDR3 is TGTGCCAGCAGCTATACAAGGCAGGGGGCCCCCGGGGAGCTGTTTTTT.

This chain connects TRBV4-1 to TRBJ2-3; possible D gene TRBD1, 5 bases. The CDR3 has 15 residues. Germline loops: CDR1 MGHRA, CDR2 YSYEKL. The V gene lost 1 base and the J gene lost 0 bases, with 8 bases spanning the gap. CDR3 sequence (DNA): TGCGCCAGCAGCCAAGGGACACCGAGCACAGATACGCAGTATTTT. This translates into CASSQGTPSTDTQYF.

The V call is TRBV10-3, the J call TRBJ1-5; D is ambiguous. The CDR3 is made up of 12 amino acids. The germline V gene has CDR1 ENHRY and CDR2 SYGVKD. Trimming took off 6 bases at V and 4 bases at J, with 7 bases between the two ends. This CDR3 reads CAISRENQPQHF. Written as DNA, the CDR3 is TGTGCCATCAGCCGGGAAAATCAGCCCCAGCATTTT.